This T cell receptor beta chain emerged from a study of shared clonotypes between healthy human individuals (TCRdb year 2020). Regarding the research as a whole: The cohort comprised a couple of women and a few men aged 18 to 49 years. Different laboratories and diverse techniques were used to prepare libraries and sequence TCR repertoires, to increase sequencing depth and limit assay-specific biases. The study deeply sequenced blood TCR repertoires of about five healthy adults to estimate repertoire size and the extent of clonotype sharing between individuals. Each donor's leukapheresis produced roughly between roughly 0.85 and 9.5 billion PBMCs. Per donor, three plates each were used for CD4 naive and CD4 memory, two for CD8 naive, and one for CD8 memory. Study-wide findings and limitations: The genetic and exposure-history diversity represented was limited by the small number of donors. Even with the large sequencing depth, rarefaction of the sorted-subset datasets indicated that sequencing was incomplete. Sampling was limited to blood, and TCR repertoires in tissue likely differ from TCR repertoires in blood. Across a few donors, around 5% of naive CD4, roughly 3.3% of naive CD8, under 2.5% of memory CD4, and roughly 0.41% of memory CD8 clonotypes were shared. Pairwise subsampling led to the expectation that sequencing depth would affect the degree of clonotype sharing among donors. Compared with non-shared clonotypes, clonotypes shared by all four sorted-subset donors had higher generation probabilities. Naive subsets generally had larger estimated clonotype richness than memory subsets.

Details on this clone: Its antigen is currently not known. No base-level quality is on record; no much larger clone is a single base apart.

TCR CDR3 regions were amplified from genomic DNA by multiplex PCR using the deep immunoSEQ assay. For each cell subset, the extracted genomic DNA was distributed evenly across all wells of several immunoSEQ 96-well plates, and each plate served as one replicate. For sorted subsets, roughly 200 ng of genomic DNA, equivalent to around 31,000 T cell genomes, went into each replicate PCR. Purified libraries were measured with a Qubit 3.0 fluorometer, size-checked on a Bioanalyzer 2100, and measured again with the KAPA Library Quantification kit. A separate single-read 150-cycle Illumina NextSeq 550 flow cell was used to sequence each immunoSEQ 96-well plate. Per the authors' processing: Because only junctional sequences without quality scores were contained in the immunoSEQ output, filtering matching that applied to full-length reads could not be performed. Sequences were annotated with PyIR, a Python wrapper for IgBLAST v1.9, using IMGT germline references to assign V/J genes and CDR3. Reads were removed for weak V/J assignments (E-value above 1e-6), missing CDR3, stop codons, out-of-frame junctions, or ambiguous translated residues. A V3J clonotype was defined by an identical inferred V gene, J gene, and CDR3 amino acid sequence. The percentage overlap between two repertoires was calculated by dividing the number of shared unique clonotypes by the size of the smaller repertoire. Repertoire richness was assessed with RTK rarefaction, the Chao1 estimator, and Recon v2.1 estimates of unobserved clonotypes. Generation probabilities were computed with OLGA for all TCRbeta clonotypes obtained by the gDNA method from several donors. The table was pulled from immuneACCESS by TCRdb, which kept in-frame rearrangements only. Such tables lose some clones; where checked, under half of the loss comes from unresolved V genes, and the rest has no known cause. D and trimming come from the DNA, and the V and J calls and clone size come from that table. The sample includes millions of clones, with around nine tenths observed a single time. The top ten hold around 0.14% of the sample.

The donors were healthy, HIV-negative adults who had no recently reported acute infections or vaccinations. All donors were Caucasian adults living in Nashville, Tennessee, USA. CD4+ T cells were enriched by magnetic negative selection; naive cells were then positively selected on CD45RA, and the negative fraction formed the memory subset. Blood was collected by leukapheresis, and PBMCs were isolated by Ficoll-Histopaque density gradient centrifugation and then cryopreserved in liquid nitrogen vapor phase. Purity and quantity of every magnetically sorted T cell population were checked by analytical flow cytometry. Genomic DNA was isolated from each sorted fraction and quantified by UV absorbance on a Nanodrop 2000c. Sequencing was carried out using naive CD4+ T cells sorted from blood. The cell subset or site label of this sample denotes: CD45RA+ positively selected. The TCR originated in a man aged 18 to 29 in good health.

The DNA sequence reads TGCGCCAGCAGCCAAGAGGTCGGCAGGATGAACACTGAAGCTTTCTTT. Its amino acids are CASSQEVGRMNTEAFF. In this chain, TRBV4-1 is recombined with TRBJ1-1, with no confident D gene call. Trimming costs V 0 bases and J 0 bases, and their ends lie 11 bases apart. The cysteine opens and the phenylalanine closes a CDR3 of 16 amino acids. Only the CDR3 region is kept as DNA, spanning 48 bases read in frame from base 1. Via the germline V gene, CDR1 is MGHRA and CDR2 YSYEKL.